What follows are 3 T cell receptor beta chains derived from one specimen sequenced in a study of OX40 agonist ivuxolimab in advanced cancers. Clones were sequenced by immunoSEQ multiplex PCR, and TCRdb holds only the in-frame ones, with some missing. The sample records roughly 48,000 clones, around 89% being singletons. Here the sequenced sample was CD4+ or CD8+ T cells sorted from blood, taken in a trial of the OX40 agonist ivuxolimab. The receptors originated from an adult with an advanced solid tumor such as melanoma, head and neck, liver or kidney cancer.

The J gene is TRBJ2-3, the V gene TRBV29-1; unclear D gene. The CDR3 runs 13 residues. Per the germline V gene, CDR1 is SQVTM and CDR2 is ANQGSEA. Trimming shortened V by 2 bases and J by 2 bases, and 8 bases separated the two germline ends. CDR3 amino acids: CSVEMDFTDTQYF. The CDR3 nucleotides are TGCAGCGTTGAAATGGATTTCACAGATACGCAGTATTTT.

The chain employs TRBV19 and TRBJ2-1, with 8 positions matching TRBD2. V lost 6 bases to trimming and J lost 5 bases; unmatched junction nucleotides: 6. The germline CDR1 and CDR2 sequences are LNHDA and SQIVND (reference sequence). CDR3 size: 14 residues. CDR3 sequence: CASSLLAGHNEQFF. The CDR3 DNA is TGTGCCAGTAGCCTTCTAGCGGGCCACAATGAGCAGTTCTTC.

The chain carries TRBV15 and TRBJ2-7, with D unresolved. Deletions cut 3 bases from V and 1 base from J, with 10 bases between. The CDR3 spans 14 residues. From germline, CDR1 is LNHNV and CDR2 YYDKDF (reference sequence). As DNA, the CDR3 is TGTGCCACCAGCAGCAGAAGACAATCCTACGAGCAGTACTTC. Its translation is CATSSRRQSYEQYF.